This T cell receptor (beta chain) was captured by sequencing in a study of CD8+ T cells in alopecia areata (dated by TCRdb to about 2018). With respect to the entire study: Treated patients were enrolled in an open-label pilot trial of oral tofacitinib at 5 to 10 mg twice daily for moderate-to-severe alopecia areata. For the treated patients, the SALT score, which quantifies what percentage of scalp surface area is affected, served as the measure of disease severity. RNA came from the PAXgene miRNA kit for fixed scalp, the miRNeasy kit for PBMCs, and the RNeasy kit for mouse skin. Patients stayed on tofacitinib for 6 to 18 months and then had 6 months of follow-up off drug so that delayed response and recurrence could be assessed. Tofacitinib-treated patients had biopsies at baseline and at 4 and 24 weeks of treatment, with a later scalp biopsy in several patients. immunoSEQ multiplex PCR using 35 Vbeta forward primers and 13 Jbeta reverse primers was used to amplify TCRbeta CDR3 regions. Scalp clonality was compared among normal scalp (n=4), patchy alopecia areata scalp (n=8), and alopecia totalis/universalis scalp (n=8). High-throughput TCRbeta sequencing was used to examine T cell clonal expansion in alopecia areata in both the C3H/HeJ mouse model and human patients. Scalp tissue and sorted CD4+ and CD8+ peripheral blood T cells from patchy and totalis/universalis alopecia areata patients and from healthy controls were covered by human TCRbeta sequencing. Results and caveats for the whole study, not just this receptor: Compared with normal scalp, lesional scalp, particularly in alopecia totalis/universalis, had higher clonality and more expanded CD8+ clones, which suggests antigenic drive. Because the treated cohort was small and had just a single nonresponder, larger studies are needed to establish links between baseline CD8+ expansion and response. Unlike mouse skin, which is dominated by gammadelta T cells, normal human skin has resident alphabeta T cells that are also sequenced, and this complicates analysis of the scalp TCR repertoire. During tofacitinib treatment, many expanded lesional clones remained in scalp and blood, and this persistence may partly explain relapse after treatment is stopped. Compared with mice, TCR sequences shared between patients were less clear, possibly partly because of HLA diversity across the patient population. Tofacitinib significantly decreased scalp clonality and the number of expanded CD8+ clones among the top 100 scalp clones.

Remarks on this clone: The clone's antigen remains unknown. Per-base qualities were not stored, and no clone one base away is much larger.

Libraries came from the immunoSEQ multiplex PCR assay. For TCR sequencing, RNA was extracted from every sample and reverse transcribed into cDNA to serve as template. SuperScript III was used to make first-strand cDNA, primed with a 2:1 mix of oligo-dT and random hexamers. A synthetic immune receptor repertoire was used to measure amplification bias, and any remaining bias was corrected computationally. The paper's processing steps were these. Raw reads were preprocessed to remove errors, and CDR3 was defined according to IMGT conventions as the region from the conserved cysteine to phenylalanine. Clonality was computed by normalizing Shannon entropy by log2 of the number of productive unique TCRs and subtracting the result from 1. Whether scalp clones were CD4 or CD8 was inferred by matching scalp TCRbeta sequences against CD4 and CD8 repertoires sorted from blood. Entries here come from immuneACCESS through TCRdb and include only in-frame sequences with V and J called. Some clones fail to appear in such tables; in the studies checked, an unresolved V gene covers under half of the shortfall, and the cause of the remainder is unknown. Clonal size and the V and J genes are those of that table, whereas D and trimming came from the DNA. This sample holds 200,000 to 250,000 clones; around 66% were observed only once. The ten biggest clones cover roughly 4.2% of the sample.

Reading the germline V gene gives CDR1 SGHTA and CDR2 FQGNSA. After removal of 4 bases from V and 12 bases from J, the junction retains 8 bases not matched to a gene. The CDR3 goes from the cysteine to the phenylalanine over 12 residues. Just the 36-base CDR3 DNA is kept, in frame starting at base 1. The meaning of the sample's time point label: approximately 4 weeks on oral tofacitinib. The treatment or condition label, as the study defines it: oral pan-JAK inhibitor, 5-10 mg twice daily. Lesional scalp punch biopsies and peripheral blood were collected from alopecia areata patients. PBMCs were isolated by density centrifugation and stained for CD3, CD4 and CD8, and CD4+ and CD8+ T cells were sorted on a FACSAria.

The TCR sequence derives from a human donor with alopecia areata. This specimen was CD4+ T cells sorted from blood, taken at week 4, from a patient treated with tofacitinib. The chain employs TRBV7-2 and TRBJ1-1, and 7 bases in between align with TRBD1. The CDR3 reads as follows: CASSWETGRPFF. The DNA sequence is TGTGCCAGCAGCTGGGAGACAGGGCGGCCTTTCTTT.